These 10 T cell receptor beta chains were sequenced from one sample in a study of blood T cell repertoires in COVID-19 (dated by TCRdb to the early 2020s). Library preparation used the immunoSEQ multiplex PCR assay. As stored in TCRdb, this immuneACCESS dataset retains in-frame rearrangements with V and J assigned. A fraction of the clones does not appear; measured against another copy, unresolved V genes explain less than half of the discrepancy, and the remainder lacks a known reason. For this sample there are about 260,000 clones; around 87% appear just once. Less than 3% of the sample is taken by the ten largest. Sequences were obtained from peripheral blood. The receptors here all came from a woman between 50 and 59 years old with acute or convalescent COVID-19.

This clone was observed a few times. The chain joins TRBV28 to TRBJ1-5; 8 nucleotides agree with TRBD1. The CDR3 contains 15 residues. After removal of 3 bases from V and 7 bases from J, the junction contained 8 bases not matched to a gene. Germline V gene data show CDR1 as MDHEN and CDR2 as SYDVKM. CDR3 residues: CASSFRTGTRQPQHF. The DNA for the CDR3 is TGTGCCAGCAGTTTCAGGACAGGGACGAGACAGCCCCAGCATTTT.

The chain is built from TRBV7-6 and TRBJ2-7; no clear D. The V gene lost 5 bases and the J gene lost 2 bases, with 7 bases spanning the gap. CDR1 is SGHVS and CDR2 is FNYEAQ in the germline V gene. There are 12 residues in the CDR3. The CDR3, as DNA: TGTGCCAGCAGCCCTCGTCCCTACGAGCAGTACTTC. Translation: CASSPRPYEQYF.

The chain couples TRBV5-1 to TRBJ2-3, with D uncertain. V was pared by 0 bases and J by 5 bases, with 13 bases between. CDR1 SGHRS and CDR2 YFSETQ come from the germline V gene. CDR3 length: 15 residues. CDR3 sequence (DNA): TGCGCCAGCAGCTTGGTTTTAGCCTCACAAGATACGCAGTATTTT. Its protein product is CASSLVLASQDTQYF.

Written as DNA, the CDR3 is TGTGCCAGCAGTTACAATGGGCTTGGCTACACCTTC. Translated, it gives CASSYNGLGYTF. V usage is TRBV6-5 and J usage is TRBJ1-2; D gene uncertain. V was pared by 2 bases and J by 7 bases, with 8 bases between. Germline CDR1 MNHEY, CDR2 SVGAGI. The CDR3 contains 12 residues.

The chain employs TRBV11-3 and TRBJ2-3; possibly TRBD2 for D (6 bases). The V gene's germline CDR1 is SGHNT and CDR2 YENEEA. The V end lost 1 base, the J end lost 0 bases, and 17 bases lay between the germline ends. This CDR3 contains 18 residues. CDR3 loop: CASSLGGVLVGSTDTQYF. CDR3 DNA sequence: TGTGCCAGCAGCTTAGGGGGGGTGCTGGTGGGCAGCACAGATACGCAGTATTTT.

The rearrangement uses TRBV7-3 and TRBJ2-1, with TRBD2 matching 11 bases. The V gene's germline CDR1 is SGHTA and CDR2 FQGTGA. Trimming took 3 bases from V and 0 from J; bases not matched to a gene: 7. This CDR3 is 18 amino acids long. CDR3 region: CASSFRLAGRRSYNEQFF. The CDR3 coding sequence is TGTGCCAGCAGCTTCCGACTAGCGGGACGCCGCTCCTACAATGAGCAGTTCTTC.

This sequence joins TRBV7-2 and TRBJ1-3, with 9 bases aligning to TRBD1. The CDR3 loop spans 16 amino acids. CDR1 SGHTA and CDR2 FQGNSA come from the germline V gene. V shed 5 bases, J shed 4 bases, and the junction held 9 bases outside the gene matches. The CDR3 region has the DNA TGTGCCAGCAGCCCCCAGGACAGGGGATCAGGAAACACCATATATTTT. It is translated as CASSPQDRGSGNTIYF.

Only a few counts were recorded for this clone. The CDR3 nucleotides are TGTGCCTCCAGGGCAGGGGATCAAGAGACCCAGTACTTC. Its protein product is CASRAGDQETQYF. The chain recombines TRBV7-2 with TRBJ2-5, with D tentatively TRBD1 (6 bases). V shed 11 bases and J shed 2 bases, with 15 bases lying between them. The germline V gene has CDR1 SGHTA and CDR2 FQGNSA. The CDR3 covers 13 residues.

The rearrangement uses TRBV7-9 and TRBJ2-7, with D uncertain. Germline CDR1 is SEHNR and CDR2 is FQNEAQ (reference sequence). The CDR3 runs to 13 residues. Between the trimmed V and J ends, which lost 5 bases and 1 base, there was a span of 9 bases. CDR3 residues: CASSADTSYEQYF. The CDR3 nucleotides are TGTGCCAGCAGCGCCGACACTTCCTACGAGCAGTACTTC.

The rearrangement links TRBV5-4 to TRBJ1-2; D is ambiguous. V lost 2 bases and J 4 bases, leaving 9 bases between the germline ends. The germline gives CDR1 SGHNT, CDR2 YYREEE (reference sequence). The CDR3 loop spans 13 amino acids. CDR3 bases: TGTGCCAGCAGCTTCGATGGTAGCTATGGCTACACCTTC. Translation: CASSFDGSYGYTF.